This TCR beta chain originates from a study of Graves' ophthalmopathy and Graves' hyperthyroidism. About the research overall: The authors defined stable hyperthyroidism as no ophthalmopathy within 18 months of follow-up.

This clonotype was seen a few times. V was clipped by 2 bases and J by 5 bases, with 10 bases between them. Per the germline V gene, CDR1 is ENHRY and CDR2 is SYGVKD. CDR3 length: 15 residues. CDR3 regions of TCR beta were amplified from RNA transcripts. HTBI primers were employed in first-round RT-PCR, then a second-round multiplex PCR followed. TCRdb fed the multiplex PCR reads into MiXCR, producing one record per CDR3 protein. The sample includes around 1.1 million distinct CDR3 sequences, roughly two fifths of them seen just once. This TCR was sampled from an adult man with Graves' hyperthyroidism. Sequenced material: peripheral blood or thyroid tissue (not recorded which). The V and J genes are TRBV10-3 and TRBJ1-6, with D possibly being TRBD1 (5 bases). CDR3 bases: TGTGCCATCAGTGAGAACGGGGGAGATAATTCACCCCTCCACTTT. The encoded protein is CAISENGGDNSPLHF.